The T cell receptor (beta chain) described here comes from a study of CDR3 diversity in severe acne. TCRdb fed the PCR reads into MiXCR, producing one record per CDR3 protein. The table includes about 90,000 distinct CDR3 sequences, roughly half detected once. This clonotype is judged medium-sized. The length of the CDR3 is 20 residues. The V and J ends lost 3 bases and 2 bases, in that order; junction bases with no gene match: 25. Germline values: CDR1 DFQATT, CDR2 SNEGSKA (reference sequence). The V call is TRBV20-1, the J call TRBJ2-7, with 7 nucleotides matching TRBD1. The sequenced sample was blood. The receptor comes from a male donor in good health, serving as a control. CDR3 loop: CSASLRRRQGRVATAYEQYF. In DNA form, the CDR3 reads TGCAGTGCTAGTCTTCGTAGGCGACAGGGTAGGGTAGCGACCGCCTACGAGCAGTACTTC.